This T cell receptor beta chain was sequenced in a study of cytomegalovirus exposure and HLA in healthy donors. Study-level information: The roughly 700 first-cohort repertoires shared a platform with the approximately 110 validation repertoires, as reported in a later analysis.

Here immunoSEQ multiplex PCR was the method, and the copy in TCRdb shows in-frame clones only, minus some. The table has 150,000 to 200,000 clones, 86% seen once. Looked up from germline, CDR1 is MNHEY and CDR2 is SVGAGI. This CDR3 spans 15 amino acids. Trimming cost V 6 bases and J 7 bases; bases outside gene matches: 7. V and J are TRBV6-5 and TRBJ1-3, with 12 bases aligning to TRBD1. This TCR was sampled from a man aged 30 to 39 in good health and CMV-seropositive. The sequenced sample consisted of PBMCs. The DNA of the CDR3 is TGTGCCAGCAGCCATACCGGGACAGGGGGCAACACCATATATTTT. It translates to CASSHTGTGGNTIYF.